This T cell receptor beta chain was captured by sequencing in a study of blood T cell repertoires in COVID-19. The V gene end was trimmed by 6 bases and the J gene end by 5 bases; junction bases not matched to a gene: 12. The CDR3 is 15 amino acids. Germline lookup yields CDR1 SNHLY and CDR2 FYNNEI. The data were produced by immunoSEQ multiplex PCR, yet TCRdb's version contains in-frame clones alone and is incomplete. In the table there are fewer than 15,000 clones, under 80% of which are singletons. The specimen was peripheral blood. The V call is TRBV2, the J call TRBJ2-7; TRBD2 matches at 8 bases. This TCR came from a woman of 80 years or more with acute or convalescent COVID-19. Here the CDR3 reads CASSGTGGARDEQYF. The CDR3 nucleotides are TGTGCCAGCAGCGGAACGGGGGGGGCGCGAGACGAGCAGTACTTC.